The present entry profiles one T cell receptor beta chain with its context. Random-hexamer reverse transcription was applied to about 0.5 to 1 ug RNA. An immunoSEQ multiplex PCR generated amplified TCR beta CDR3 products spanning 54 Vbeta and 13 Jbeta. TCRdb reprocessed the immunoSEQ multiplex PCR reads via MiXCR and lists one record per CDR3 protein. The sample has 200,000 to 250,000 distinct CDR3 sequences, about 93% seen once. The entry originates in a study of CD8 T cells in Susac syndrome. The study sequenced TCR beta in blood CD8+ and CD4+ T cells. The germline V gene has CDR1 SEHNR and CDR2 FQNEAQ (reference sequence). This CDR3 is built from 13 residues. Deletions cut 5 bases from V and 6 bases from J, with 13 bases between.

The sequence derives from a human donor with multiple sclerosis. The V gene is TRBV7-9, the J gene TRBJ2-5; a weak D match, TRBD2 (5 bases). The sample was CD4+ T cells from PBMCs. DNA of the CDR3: TGTGCCAGCAGCCCCGAGGGCCTTAAGACCCAGTACTTC. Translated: CASSPEGLKTQYF.